This T cell receptor beta chain was identified during a study of CD8+CD57+ T cells in acquired aplastic anemia. Genomic DNA templated the TCR beta VDJ and CDR3 profiling. Each CDR3 protein gets one entry after TCRdb re-called the reads with MiXCR. The sample yields approximately 180,000 distinct CDR3 sequences, around half seen once. The ends were cut back, 8 bases at V and 8 bases at J, with 12 bases in the middle. CDR1 LNHNV and CDR2 YYDKDF come from the germline V gene (reference sequence). The CDR3 is 12 residues long. The authors sequenced patients whose flow cytometry had shown CD8+CD57+ cell expansion.

The specimen sequenced was sorted CD4+, CD8+, or CD8+CD57+ T cells (not recorded which) from PBMCs. This sequence joins TRBV15 and TRBJ2-2; D tentatively reads TRBD1 or TRBD2 (5 bases each). This TCR was sampled from a human donor with aplastic anemia. This CDR3 reads CATGGGSGELFF. CDR3 bases: TGTGCCACCGGGGGTGGCTCAGGGGAGCTGTTTTTT. Full variable domain (rest looked up from reference TRBV15 and TRBJ2-2): DAMVIQNPRYQVTQFGKPVTLSCSQTLNHNVMYWYQQKSSQAPKLLFHYYDKDFNNEADTPDNFQSRRPNTSFCFLDIRSPGLGDTAMYLCATGGGSGELFFGEGSRLTVL.